The entry below gives a single T cell receptor (beta chain) sequence along with its context. Its specificity is unknown. TCRdb keeps only in-frame clones here, not all; method: immunoSEQ multiplex PCR. In the table there are about 130,000 clones, approximately 88% of which are singletons. This record belongs to a study of T cell responses to AZD1222 COVID-19 vaccine. Study information: Second doses at about 4 or about 12 weeks were pooled. Study-level results: At 160-218 and 743-854, vaccine-associated CD4 TCRs were dominant, and they spanned spike. At baseline, seropositivity was found in only a handful of AZD1222 recipients.

V was clipped by 6 bases and J by 2 bases, with 13 bases between them. The CDR3 sequence is 14 residues long. Germline V gene data show CDR1 as ENHRY and CDR2 as SYGVKD. The material was peripheral blood, obtained on day 0 of AZD1222 vaccination. This clonotype was obtained from an adult in good health. This sequence joins TRBV10-3 and TRBJ1-2; the D is unclear. CDR3 sequence: CAISPAAINYGYTF. In nucleotides, the CDR3 is TGTGCCATCAGCCCCGCAGCCATAAACTATGGCTACACCTTC.